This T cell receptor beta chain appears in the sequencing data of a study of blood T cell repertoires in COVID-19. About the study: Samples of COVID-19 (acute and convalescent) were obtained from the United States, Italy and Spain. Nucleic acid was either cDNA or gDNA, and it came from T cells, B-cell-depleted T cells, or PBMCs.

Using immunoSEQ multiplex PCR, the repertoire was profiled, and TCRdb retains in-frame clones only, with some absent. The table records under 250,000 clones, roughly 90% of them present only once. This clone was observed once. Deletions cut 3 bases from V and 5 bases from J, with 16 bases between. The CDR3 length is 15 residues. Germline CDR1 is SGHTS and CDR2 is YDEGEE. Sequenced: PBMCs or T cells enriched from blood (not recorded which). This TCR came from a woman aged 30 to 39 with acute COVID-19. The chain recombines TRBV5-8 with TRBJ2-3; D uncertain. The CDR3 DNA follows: TGTGCCAGCAGCTCAACCGGGTCTTTTCTAGATACGCAGTATTTT. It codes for CASSSTGSFLDTQYF.